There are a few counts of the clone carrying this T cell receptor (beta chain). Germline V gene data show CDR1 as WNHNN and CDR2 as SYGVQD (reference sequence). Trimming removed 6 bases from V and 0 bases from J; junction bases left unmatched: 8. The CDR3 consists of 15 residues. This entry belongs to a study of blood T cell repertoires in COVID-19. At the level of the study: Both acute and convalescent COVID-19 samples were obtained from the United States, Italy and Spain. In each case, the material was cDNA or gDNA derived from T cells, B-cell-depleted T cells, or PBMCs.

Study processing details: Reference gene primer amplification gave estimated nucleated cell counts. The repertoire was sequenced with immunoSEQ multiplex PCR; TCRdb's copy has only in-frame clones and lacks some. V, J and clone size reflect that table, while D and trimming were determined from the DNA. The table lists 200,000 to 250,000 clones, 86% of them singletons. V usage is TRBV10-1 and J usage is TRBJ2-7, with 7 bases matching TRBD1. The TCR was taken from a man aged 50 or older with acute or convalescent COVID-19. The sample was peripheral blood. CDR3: CASSQGQPNSYEQYF. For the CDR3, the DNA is TGCGCCAGCAGCCAGGGACAGCCAAACTCCTACGAGCAGTACTTC.